The 30 T cell receptor beta chains presented below share a single source sample, sequenced in a study of human T cells and chemical hapten exposure. The sample's time point: healthy volunteer bleed at 6 weeks. The authors extracted total RNA from unfractionated whole blood. TCRdb reanalysed the RACE reads using MiXCR and keeps one entry per CDR3 protein. The sample yields some 31,000 distinct CDR3 sequences, about 5.5% seen once. Sequencing was performed on whole blood. These receptors all come from a human donor in good health. Some clones in this sample may be carry-over from other donors' samples.

This clonotype was seen at least ten times. The gene calls are TRBV3-1 and TRBJ1-1, with TRBD1 as a possible D gene (6 bases). Germline V gives CDR1 LGHDT, CDR2 YNNKEL (reference sequence). This CDR3 is 15 amino acids long. V was shortened by 2 bases and J by 1 base, with 11 bases between the two germline ends. The CDR3 DNA is TGTGCCAGCAGCCAATGGGGGGCGAAGAACACTGAAGCTTTCTTT. Protein: CASSQWGAKNTEAFF.

Worth noting for this clonotype: A read error is possible here, since a much larger clone lies one base away. V and J are TRBV28 and TRBJ1-1; D is undetermined. Between the trimmed V and J ends, which lost 6 bases and 10 bases, there was a span of 12 bases. Germline V CDR1 and CDR2: MDHEN, SYDVKM. The CDR3 totals 11 residues. CDR3 nucleotide sequence: TGTGCCAGCAGATCTACGTACGTAGCTTTCTTT. Protein: CASRSTYVAFF.

This clonotype was detected ten times or more. The chain is built from TRBV20-1 and TRBJ2-1; TRBD2 matches at 9 bases. The CDR3 has 15 residues. Germline V lookup: CDR1 DFQATT, CDR2 SNEGSKA (reference sequence). J lost 6 bases, V lost 4 bases, and 10 bases had no gene match. The CDR3 loop reads CSAIPLGGGANEQFF. The DNA for the CDR3 is TGCAGTGCTATTCCCCTCGGCGGGGGGGCCAATGAGCAGTTCTTC.

This clonotype was counted ten times or more. The V and J genes are TRBV6-1 and TRBJ2-3; 9 bases fit TRBD2. Trimming at V came to 3 bases and at J to 4 bases, leaving 8 bases not matched to a gene. The CDR3 runs 16 residues. Germline CDR1 reads MNHNS; CDR2 reads SASEGT. CDR3 protein: CASSERAGGFPDTQYF. The CDR3 nucleotides are TGTGCCAGCAGTGAGCGAGCGGGAGGTTTCCCAGATACGCAGTATTTT.

Many counts were recorded for this clonotype. J is TRBJ2-5 and V is TRBV7-2; 7 nucleotides agree with TRBD2. J gave up 1 base and V 3 bases, and 2 bases lay outside the gene matches. Germline V CDR1 and CDR2: SGHTA, FQGNSA. The CDR3 totals 14 residues. The CDR3 here is CASSFQRGQETQYF. As DNA, the CDR3 is TGTGCCAGCAGCTTTCAGCGGGGCCAAGAGACCCAGTACTTC.

The rearrangement joins TRBV20-1 to TRBJ1-1; D not certain. V gave up 0 bases and J gave up 10 bases, with 15 bases separating them. CDR3 size: 13 residues. Germline V lookup: CDR1 DFQATT, CDR2 SNEGSKA (reference sequence). The CDR3 region is CSAREYGSRVAFF. CDR3 coding DNA: TGCAGTGCTAGAGAGTACGGGTCTAGAGTAGCTTTCTTT.

The sample holds many counts of this clonotype. This chain connects TRBV27 to TRBJ2-7; TRBD2 agrees at 7 bases. The CDR3 consists of 15 residues. The J segment lost 6 bases and the V segment lost 0 bases, leaving 8 bases of the junction unmatched. Germline CDR1 reads MNHEY; CDR2 reads SMNVEV (reference sequence). CDR3 in amino acids: CASSLSVNGGSEQYF. In DNA form, the CDR3 reads TGTGCCAGCAGTTTATCGGTGAATGGCGGGAGCGAGCAGTACTTC.

This clonotype was seen ten or more times. CDR3 DNA sequence: TGCAGCGCCAGGGATCCTAGTACCGCGACCCAGTACTTC. Protein sequence: CSARDPSTATQYF. The V gene is TRBV29-1, the J gene TRBJ2-5, with D tentatively TRBD1 (5 bases). Germline values: CDR1 SQVTM, CDR2 ANQGSEA. V was pared by 7 bases and J by 7 bases, with 19 bases between. There are 13 residues in the CDR3.

The sample holds a few counts of this clonotype. The chain recombines TRBV7-2 with TRBJ2-3; TRBD1 might be the D (5 bases). The germline V gene has CDR1 SGHTA and CDR2 FQGNSA. The CDR3 length is 16 residues. The V gene lost 5 bases and the J gene lost 4 bases, with 19 bases spanning the gap. In nucleotides, the CDR3 is TGTGCCAGCAGCCCTATGGTGGCAGGGTCGGCAGATACGCAGTATTTT. It yields the protein CASSPMVAGSADTQYF. Using reference TRBV7-2 and TRBJ2-3 for the parts outside the CDR3, the full variable domain is GAGVSQSPSNKVTEKGKDVELRCDPISGHTALYWYRQSLGQGLEFLIYFQGNSAPDKSGLPSDRFSAERTGGSVSTLTIQRTQQEDSAVYLCASSPMVAGSADTQYFGPGTRLTVL.

Many counts were recorded for this clonotype. This rearrangement joins TRBV2 to TRBJ2-4; no firm D call. The CDR3 sequence is 15 residues long. Deletions cut 0 bases from V and 6 bases from J, with 12 bases between. Germline V CDR1 and CDR2: SNHLY, FYNNEI. Written as DNA, the CDR3 is TGTGCCAGCAGTGAAGCGCTGGGCGGAGTAAACATTCAGTACTTC. It encodes CASSEALGGVNIQYF.

This chain uses TRBV2 with TRBJ2-5; D call uncertain. V shed 5 bases and J shed 4 bases, with 11 bases lying between them. From germline, CDR1 is SNHLY and CDR2 FYNNEI. The CDR3 spans 13 residues. CDR3 coding DNA: TGTGCCAGCAGTTTTGGGGTAGGAGAGACCCAGTACTTC. It encodes CASSFGVGETQYF.

At least ten counts were recorded for this clonotype. V is TRBV28 and J is TRBJ2-4, with D possibly TRBD2 on 6 matching bases. The CDR3 contains 16 residues. Germline lookup yields CDR1 MDHEN and CDR2 SYDVKM. Between the trimmed V and J ends, which lost 5 bases and 0 bases, there was a span of 14 bases. CDR3 nucleotides: TGTGCCAGCAGTCGTACGGGGGTTCTAGCCAAAAACATTCAGTACTTC. Residues: CASSRTGVLAKNIQYF.

Ten or more counts support this clonotype. The CDR3 DNA reads TGTGCCAGCTCACCACCGGGGACAGGGAGCACAGATACGCAGTATTTT. This sequence encodes CASSPPGTGSTDTQYF. The chain links TRBV18 to TRBJ2-3; 9 nucleotides match TRBD1. Germline V gives CDR1 KGHSH, CDR2 LQKENI. CDR3 size: 16 residues. The V gene end was trimmed by 0 bases and the J gene end by 0 bases; junction bases not matched to a gene: 1.

This clonotype was observed a handful of times. V and J are TRBV28 and TRBJ1-6; weak D call: TRBD1 (6 bases). Trimming shortened V by 5 bases and J by 6 bases, and 11 bases separated the two germline ends. This CDR3 region has 14 residues. Germline V gene data show CDR1 as MDHEN and CDR2 as SYDVKM. CDR3 protein: CASSPQGLNSPLHF. CDR3 DNA: TGTGCCAGCAGTCCGCAGGGGCTTAATTCACCCCTCCACTTT.

This clonotype came up many times. The chain is built from TRBV5-1 and TRBJ2-1, with 16 bases that match TRBD2. There are 19 residues in the CDR3. J was trimmed by 1 base and V by 3 bases; bases with no gene match: 7. Germline V CDR1 and CDR2: SGHRS, YFSETQ. The CDR3 coding sequence is TGCGCCAGCAGCTCGGCGGGACTAGCGGGAGGGCAGTCCTACAATGAGCAGTTCTTC. Its protein product is CASSSAGLAGGQSYNEQFF.

Ten or more counts support this clonotype. The genes are TRBV5-1 and TRBJ1-1; D unresolved. The CDR3 has 14 residues. The V and J ends lost 1 base and 1 base respectively, with 8 bases between them. CDR1 SGHRS and CDR2 YFSETQ come from the germline V gene. Here the CDR3 DNA reads TGCGCCAGCAGCTTGATGGCCCCGAACACTGAAGCTTTCTTT. It encodes CASSLMAPNTEAFF.

This clonotype was found many times. The genes are TRBV5-1 and TRBJ2-5, with 7 nucleotides matching TRBD2. The V gene end was trimmed by 2 bases and the J gene end by 5 bases; junction bases not matched to a gene: 9. The CDR3 has 15 residues. Germline-derived CDR1 and CDR2 are SGHRS and YFSETQ. The CDR3 here is CASSFSSGAGETQYF. The CDR3 nucleotides are TGCGCCAGCAGCTTCTCTAGCGGCGCCGGGGAGACCCAGTACTTC. Filled out from reference TRBV5-1 and TRBJ2-5, the complete variable domain reads KAGVTQTPRYLIKTRGQQVTLSCSPISGHRSVSWYQQTPGQGLQFLFEYFSETQRNKGNFPGRFSGRQFSNSRSEMNVSTLELGDSALYLCASSFSSGAGETQYFGPGTRLLVL.

Many counts were recorded for this clonotype. This chain joins TRBV29-1 and TRBJ2-7; D perhaps matches TRBD1 (5 bases). The V gene lost 6 bases and the J gene lost 6 bases, with 15 bases spanning the gap. Germline-derived CDR1 and CDR2 are SQVTM and ANQGSEA. The CDR3 contains 12 residues. The CDR3 region has the DNA TGCAGCGTGAAGCAGGGTTATCGCGAGCAGTACTTC. Its translation: CSVKQGYREQYF.

This clonotype was counted at least ten times. The rearrangement uses TRBV3-1 and TRBJ2-2, with 11 bases aligning to TRBD2. The germline gives CDR1 LGHDT, CDR2 YNNKEL (reference sequence). The CDR3 loop spans 16 amino acids. With V trimmed by 2 bases and J by 6 bases, 5 bases remained unmatched. The CDR3 region is CASSQSVLAGAGELFF. The CDR3 DNA reads as TGTGCCAGCAGCCAATCGGTACTAGCGGGAGCCGGGGAGCTGTTTTTT.

This clonotype was detected ten times or more. The chain employs TRBV6-1 and TRBJ1-1, with D perhaps matching TRBD1 (6 bases). Trimming left V 5 bases short and J 1 base short, with 8 bases between. The CDR3 is 13 residues long. Germline V gene data show CDR1 as MNHNS and CDR2 as SASEGT. The CDR3 nucleotides read TGTGCCAGCAGTTGGGGACAGAACACTGAAGCTTTCTTT. It is translated as CASSWGQNTEAFF.

This clonotype has ten or more counts. The chain has TRBV29-1 and TRBJ2-5; D is unclear. Deletions cut 6 bases from V and 2 bases from J, with 16 bases between. Per the germline V gene, CDR1 is SQVTM and CDR2 is ANQGSEA. This CDR3 has 14 residues. The CDR3 DNA reads as TGCAGCGTCCCCAGGTGGACGGATCAAGAGACCCAGTACTTC. Amino acid sequence: CSVPRWTDQETQYF.

This clonotype was observed a few times. The J gene is TRBJ1-1, the V gene TRBV2; tentative D call: TRBD1 (6 bases). This CDR3 has 15 amino acids. Trimming left V 6 bases short and J 3 bases short, with 17 bases between. Germline CDR1 SNHLY, CDR2 FYNNEI. Here the CDR3 reads CASREDRGCDTEAFF. The CDR3 nucleotides are TGTGCCAGCAGGGAGGACAGAGGGTGTGACACTGAAGCTTTCTTT.

A remark on this clonotype: A much bigger clone sits one base away, suggesting this may be a read error. The chain is built from TRBV30 and TRBJ2-2; D uncertain. Per germline, CDR1 GTSNPN and CDR2 SVGIG (reference sequence). The CDR3 totals 12 residues. Deletions cut 2 bases from V and 3 bases from J, with 4 bases between. The CDR3 nucleotides are TGTGCCTGGAGTCAGTACACCGGGGAGCTGTTTTTT. This sequence encodes CAWSQYTGELFF.

This clonotype was seen a handful of times. V gene TRBV28 combines with J gene TRBJ1-4; no firm D call. Germline CDR1 MDHEN, CDR2 SYDVKM. The CDR3 spans 14 residues. The V end was cut by 5 bases, the J end by 0 bases, with 7 bases between. Here the CDR3 DNA reads TGTGCCAGCAGTCCGACCTCAACTAATGAAAAACTGTTTTTT. Translated: CASSPTSTNEKLFF.

This clonotype has at least ten counts. The gene calls are TRBV19 and TRBJ2-7, with a possible D match to TRBD1 (5 bases). Germline CDR1 and CDR2: LNHDA and SQIVND (reference sequence). The CDR3 has 18 residues. Deletions cut 1 base from V and 3 bases from J, with 22 bases between. CDR3 nucleotides: TGTGCCAGTAGTATAGGGAGTAGAGAGCAGGGTGCTTTCTACGAGCAGTACTTC. It encodes CASSIGSREQGAFYEQYF.

Comments on this clonotype: Possible read error: a much larger clone is one base away. V gene TRBV5-1 combines with J gene TRBJ2-5; D remains ambiguous. The CDR3 runs 13 residues. Germline CDR1 SGHRS, CDR2 YFSETQ. Trimming stripped 0 bases from V and 3 bases from J, with 6 bases between. Here the CDR3 DNA reads TGCGCCAGCAGCTTGGCCGAGGAAGAGACCCAGTACTTC. It translates to CASSLAEEETQYF.

The chain is built from TRBV20-1 and TRBJ1-5, with 7 bases matching TRBD1. The CDR3 has 14 residues. Germline loops: CDR1 DFQATT, CDR2 SNEGSKA (reference sequence). The V gene end was trimmed by 4 bases and the J gene end by 2 bases; junction bases not matched to a gene: 5. CDR3 in DNA: TGCAGTGCTAAGGACAGGCAGGGCAATCAGCCCCAGCATTTT. Encoded protein: CSAKDRQGNQPQHF.

This clonotype was observed at least ten times. The rearrangement uses TRBV2 and TRBJ1-5; D gene unclear. Germline CDR1 is SNHLY and CDR2 is FYNNEI. This CDR3 comprises 13 residues. Deletions cut 4 bases from V and 1 base from J, with 5 bases between. CDR3 sequence reads: CASSVQSNQPQHF. For the CDR3, the DNA is TGTGCCAGCAGTGTCCAGAGCAATCAGCCCCAGCATTTT.

The table lists this clonotype with many counts. This chain connects TRBV20-1 to TRBJ1-1, with a weak D call TRBD1 (5 bases). Trimming took off 3 bases at V and 3 bases at J, with 17 bases between the two ends. Per germline, CDR1 DFQATT and CDR2 SNEGSKA (reference sequence). The CDR3 contains 15 residues. CDR3 sequence: CSARDSGTPYTEAFF. The DNA for the CDR3 is TGCAGTGCTAGGGATTCAGGGACCCCCTACACTGAAGCTTTCTTT.

This clonotype was recorded many times. The chain couples TRBV19 to TRBJ2-1, with D perhaps TRBD1 or TRBD2 (5 bases each). Germline V gene data show CDR1 as LNHDA and CDR2 as SQIVND (reference sequence). This CDR3 region has 16 residues. Trimming removed 6 bases at V and 1 base at J, with 16 bases between. CDR3 residues: CASRNGAAGSYNEQFF. The CDR3, as DNA: TGTGCCAGTAGGAACGGGGCGGCAGGGTCCTACAATGAGCAGTTCTTC.